Sequencing of this TCR beta chain was carried out in a study of blood T cell repertoires in COVID-19 (dated by TCRdb to about 2020). Background on the whole study: Samples from collaborators originated in the United States, Italy and Spain and spanned both the acute and convalescent phases of COVID-19. The material from the prospective study consisted of cDNA or gDNA derived from T cells, B-cell-depleted T cells, or PBMCs. Deeply sampled blood TCRbeta repertoires from subjects exposed to, actively infected with, or recovered from COVID-19 were included in the dataset. A freely available public database, intended as a resource for researchers studying the immune response to SARS-CoV-2, is where the repertoires were released. Samples came from the ongoing ImmuneRACE study (first 160 participants) plus 1,254 subjects from 6 global collaborators. The sample metadata nearly always contained a de-identified subject ID, COVID-19 status, age in years and sex. Where available, HLA class I and class II types were taken from metadata supplied by the sample provider and were not determined by assay-based typing. Overall study outcomes, separate from this receptor: How much clinical and demographic metadata was included differed by source and by participant, and the metadata was provided uncurated.

The immunoSEQ Assay, a bias-controlled multiplex PCR, was used to amplify TCRbeta CDR3 regions from genomic DNA. Per the authors' processing: The number of nucleated cells in each sample was estimated from the amplification of reference gene primers within the assay. To quantify the absolute abundance of each unique TCRbeta CDR3 rearrangement, sequence reads were collapsed and filtered. For each sample, productive Simpson clonality was calculated by taking the square root of Simpson's diversity index across productive rearrangements. TCRdb took this table from immuneACCESS and kept in-frame rearrangements with V and J called. Such tables lack part of the clones; where checked against another copy, unresolved V genes explain under half of the gap, and the rest is unexplained. Clone size and the V and J calls come from that table; the DNA yielded D and trimming. This sample has roughly 250,000 clones in its table, and more than 75% of those were observed once. About 3.3% of the sample rests with the top ten.

With respect to this clone: Its antigen remains undetermined. No clone much larger than this one lies a single base away; base qualities are absent.

Its CDR3 holds 14 amino acids, cysteine through phenylalanine. Of all the DNA, just the CDR3 is kept, 42 bases in frame from base 1. According to the germline V gene (reference sequence), CDR1 reads SEHNR and CDR2 reads FQNEAQ. V trim: 5 bases; J trim: 9 bases; unmatched bases: 5. Enrolling through a virtual design, the prospective study's participants ranged in age from roughly 18 to 90 years and lived across roughly 24 United States geographic areas. Cohort assignment in the prospective study relied on participant-reported clinical history from a screening survey and a study questionnaire. In the prospective study, mobile phlebotomists collected whole blood, serum and a nasopharyngeal or oropharyngeal swab from each participant. Additional blood draws and questionnaires over an approximately 2-month period could optionally be provided by prospective study participants. Blood samples from the prospective study were shipped frozen or at room temperature prior to DNA extraction.

The TCR was taken from a woman in her forties with acute COVID-19. The sequence joins TRBV7-9 to TRBJ2-1; the junction holds 12 bases that match TRBD2. The specimen was PBMCs or T cells enriched from blood (not recorded which). The CDR3 loop reads CASSRLAGDFEQFF. The bases are TGTGCCAGCAGCCGACTAGCGGGAGATTTTGAGCAGTTCTTC.